This T cell receptor (beta chain) was identified in a study of blood T cell repertoires in COVID-19. In the study overall: Spain, Italy and the United States supplied samples that represented acute and convalescent COVID-19. PBMCs, B-cell-depleted T cells, or T cells provided the cDNA or gDNA that made up the material.

How the authors handled the data: Amplification of reference gene primers provided the estimated nucleated cell counts. The method was immunoSEQ multiplex PCR; TCRdb's version includes in-frame clones alone and lacks a portion of them. The V and J calls and the clone size are those of that table, but D and trimming were determined from the DNA. Of approximately 300,000 clones listed, about 80% are singletons. Those enrolled in Seattle joined during active infection and were followed longitudinally afterward. This CDR3 comprises 14 residues. V shed 5 bases and J shed 1 base, with 8 bases lying between them. Germline-derived CDR1 and CDR2 are SEHNR and FQNEAQ (reference sequence).

This receptor was taken from a person aged 65-85 years with COVID-19, enrolled during active disease. The gene calls are TRBV7-9 and TRBJ2-2; no reliable D call. The source material was peripheral blood. The CDR3 DNA sequence: TGTGCCAGCAGCCTTAGTAAGAACACCGGGGAGCTGTTTTTT. Translating gives CASSLSKNTGELFF.